These 15 T cell receptor beta chains originate from one sample sequenced in a study of blood T cell repertoires in COVID-19. Using immunoSEQ multiplex PCR, the repertoire was profiled, and TCRdb retains in-frame clones only, with some absent. The table lists more than 200,000 clones, 80% to 90% of them singletons. The sample taken for sequencing was peripheral blood. Source of these receptors: a man younger than 45 with active or convalescent COVID-19.

The genes are TRBV14 and TRBJ1-5, with a possible D match to TRBD1 (5 bases). Germline lookup yields CDR1 SGHDN and CDR2 FVKESK. Trimming removed 4 bases at V and 7 bases at J, with 11 bases between. The CDR3 sequence is 13 residues long. The CDR3 DNA follows: TGTGCCAGCAGCCGGGGGGACGGGCAGCCCCAGCATTTT. Its translation: CASSRGDGQPQHF.

CDR3 bases: TGTGCCAGCAGCCAAGGTTGGCAGGCTACCGGGGATGAGCAGTTCTTC. Encoded protein: CASSQGWQATGDEQFF. This sequence joins TRBV4-2 and TRBJ2-1, with D maybe TRBD2 (5 bases). The CDR3 runs to 16 residues. Germline values: CDR1 LGHNA, CDR2 YNFKEQ. With 1 base removed from V and 8 bases from J, the gap between germline ends came to 18 bases.

This clone has just one count. V and J are TRBV18 and TRBJ1-1, with D maybe TRBD1 (5 bases). V lost 3 bases to trimming and J lost 10 bases, with 21 bases between them. The CDR3 is 15 amino acids. Germline CDR1 and CDR2: KGHSH and LQKENI. The CDR3 sequence is CASSPRGTPMEPAFF. CDR3 DNA sequence: TGTGCCAGCTCACCCCGGGGGACGCCCATGGAACCAGCTTTCTTT.

The genes are TRBV5-1 and TRBJ1-1; 8 bases are a match to TRBD1. Germline trimming cut 0 bases from V and 10 bases from J; bases unmatched to any gene: 8. The CDR3 length is 14 residues. CDR1 is SGHRS and CDR2 is YFSETQ in the germline V gene. The CDR3 nucleotides read TGCGCCAGCAGCTTGGCAGGACAGGGTTCGGCAGCTTTCTTT. It yields the protein CASSLAGQGSAAFF.

The chain carries TRBV7-2 and TRBJ1-3; D ambiguous. Germline V lookup: CDR1 SGHTA, CDR2 FQGNSA. This CDR3 is 15 amino acids long. The V end lost 8 bases, the J end lost 0 bases, and 14 bases lay between the germline ends. CDR3 region: CASGTAGGSGNTIYF. The CDR3 nucleotides read TGTGCCAGCGGCACTGCAGGAGGCTCTGGAAACACCATATATTTT.

The rearrangement links TRBV9 to TRBJ1-1, with TRBD1 as a possible D gene (6 bases). In germline, CDR1 is SGDLS, CDR2 YYNGEE. The V end was cut by 4 bases, the J end by 1 base, with 11 bases between. This CDR3 is built from 14 residues. CDR3 amino acids: CASSLGQRNTEAFF. The CDR3 DNA sequence: TGTGCCAGCAGCCTAGGACAGCGGAACACTGAAGCTTTCTTT.

This sequence joins TRBV21-1 and TRBJ2-1; the table's D call TRBD2 went unverified against the DNA. TRBV21-1 is flagged as a pseudogene. The CDR3 sequence is 15 residues long. The CDR3 is CASSLNTTQYNEQFF. The CDR3 DNA sequence: TGTGCCAGCAGCTTAAACACTACCCAATACAATGAGCAGTTCTTC.

V gene TRBV7-2 combines with J gene TRBJ2-2; the match to TRBD2 covers 9 bases. J lost 6 bases, V lost 2 bases, and 1 base had no gene match. The CDR3 is 14 residues long. Germline lookup yields CDR1 SGHTA and CDR2 FQGNSA. The CDR3 DNA reads TGTGCCAGCAGCTTAAGCGGGGGGTCCGGGGAGCTGTTTTTT. It is translated as CASSLSGGSGELFF.

This clone has just one count. The chain joins TRBV27 to TRBJ2-3, with D perhaps TRBD1 (7 bases). Deletions cut 1 base from V and 9 bases from J, with 17 bases between. This CDR3 contains 15 residues. CDR1 and CDR2 from the germline V gene are MNHEY and SMNVEV (reference sequence). The CDR3 sequence is CASSLFLGAGGTQYF. CDR3 sequence (DNA): TGTGCCAGCAGTTTATTCCTGGGTGCAGGGGGGACGCAGTATTTT.

V is TRBV11-2 and J is TRBJ2-7, with 9 bases that match TRBD1. Trimming cost V 0 bases and J 5 bases; bases outside gene matches: 2. Looked up from germline, CDR1 is SGHAT and CDR2 is FQNNGV. This CDR3 has 14 amino acids. CDR3 bases: TGTGCCAGCAGCTTAGAACAGGGGGCCAACGAGCAGTACTTC. It encodes CASSLEQGANEQYF.

This clone was seen more than once but under ten times. One end of the junction fails to match germline, which may point to a read error. This chain uses TRBV10-2 with TRBJ1-3; 9 bases align to TRBD1. The germline V gene encodes CDR1 WSHSY and CDR2 SAAADI. There are 16 residues in the CDR3. DNA of the CDR3: TGCGCCAGCAGAGAGTCGGGACAGGGAGCTGGAAACACCATATATTTT. It specifies CASRESGQGAGNTIYF.

The CDR3 region is CASSHPGQWKAHYGYTF. In DNA, the CDR3 is TGTGCCAGCAGCCACCCGGGACAGTGGAAGGCACACTATGGCTACACCTTC. This chain links TRBV9 with TRBJ1-2, with 7 bases lining up with TRBD1. The V gene end was trimmed by 4 bases and the J gene end by 3 bases; junction bases not matched to a gene: 15. The CDR3 runs 17 residues. The germline V gene has CDR1 SGDLS and CDR2 YYNGEE.

The V gene is TRBV4-1, the J gene TRBJ1-2; 7 bases are a match to TRBD1. The germline gives CDR1 MGHRA, CDR2 YSYEKL. With 1 base clipped from V and 4 bases from J, the junction kept 18 bases outside the gene matches. The CDR3 sequence is 19 residues long. CDR3 loop: CASSQGHVRGQSLPYGYTF. The CDR3 coding sequence is TGCGCCAGCAGCCAAGGCCACGTCAGGGGACAGTCACTGCCCTATGGCTACACCTTC.

This sequence joins TRBV6-5 and TRBJ1-4; 7 bases align to TRBD1. The germline V gene encodes CDR1 MNHEY and CDR2 SVGAGI. CDR3 length: 15 amino acids. Trimming at V came to 2 bases and at J to 8 bases, leaving 8 bases not matched to a gene. The DNA for the CDR3 is TGTGCCAGCAGTTACCGGACAGGAGCGAGGGAAAAACTGTTTTTT. Translating it yields CASSYRTGAREKLFF.

This clone came up once. This sequence joins TRBV4-3 and TRBJ2-5; 11 nucleotides match TRBD2. This CDR3 is built from 16 residues. The V and J ends lost 0 bases and 5 bases, in that order; junction bases with no gene match: 5. Germline CDR1 and CDR2: LGHNA and YSLEER. In nucleotides, the CDR3 is TGCGCCAGCAGCCAAGATCTACTAGCGGGGGCCGAGACCCAGTACTTC. Translated, it gives CASSQDLLAGAETQYF.